A single sample is the source of the 31 T cell receptor beta chains below, sequenced in a study of graft-versus-host responses after intestinal transplantation (dated by TCRdb to about 2021). This specimen's time point label, per the study, means: cells obtained before transplantation from donor or recipient. Their antigens remain unidentified. The method behind the library was the immunoSEQ multiplex PCR assay. TCRdb retrieved this table from immuneACCESS and kept in-frame rearrangements only. Not all clones are present; in checked studies, unresolved V genes account for under half, and no reason is known for the remainder. The sample table shows tens of thousands of clones, and approximately 95% are seen once. The ten largest clones capture 0.45% to 0.6% of the sample. Sequences were derived from unstimulated CD8+ T cells sorted from spleen or lymph node cells, sampled before intestinal transplant. Receptors were obtained from a human donor who received an intestinal transplant.

This clone was picked up one time. V and J are TRBV6-5 and TRBJ2-2; weak D call: TRBD2 (6 bases). The CDR3 extends over 16 amino acids. Trimming removed 2 bases at V and 8 bases at J, with 18 bases between. Germline lookup yields CDR1 MNHEY and CDR2 SVGAGI. The CDR3 reads CASSYGFTGVGGELFF. In nucleotides, the CDR3 is TGTGCCAGCAGTTACGGTTTTACGGGAGTTGGGGGGGAGCTGTTTTTT.

The chain recombines TRBV7-9 with TRBJ2-7; a possible D gene is TRBD2 (5 bases). There are 16 residues in the CDR3. Germline loops: CDR1 SEHNR, CDR2 FQNEAQ (reference sequence). V dropped 1 base and J dropped 1 base, with 14 bases sitting between them. DNA of the CDR3: TGTGCCAGCAGCTTAGTCCGGGGTGTACTATCCTACGAGCAGTACTTC. This gives the protein CASSLVRGVLSYEQYF.

The genes are TRBV9 and TRBJ1-1; 8 bases agree with TRBD1. Trimming cost V 2 bases and J 4 bases; bases outside gene matches: 4. Germline V gene sequence: CDR1 SGDLS, CDR2 YYNGEE. This CDR3 has 14 residues. The CDR3 DNA sequence: TGTGCCAGCAGCGTTAGTACAGGGGGCACTGAAGCTTTCTTT. Residues: CASSVSTGGTEAFF.

This clone was counted a few times. The genes are TRBV6-1 and TRBJ2-7; D gene uncertain. This CDR3 is built from 14 residues. Germline lookup yields CDR1 MNHNS and CDR2 SASEGT. V was cut by 8 bases and J by 0 bases, with 14 bases left in between. CDR3 nucleotide sequence: TGTGCCAGCGAGGAGACTCTGCGCTCCTACGAGCAGTACTTC. Translating gives CASEETLRSYEQYF.

The rearrangement links TRBV5-1 to TRBJ1-2; D is undetermined. With 0 bases removed from V and 4 bases from J, the gap between germline ends came to 10 bases. The CDR3 consists of 14 residues. Germline V CDR1 and CDR2: SGHRS, YFSETQ. DNA for the CDR3: TGCGCCAGCAGCTTGGCCGCAGATCCCTATGGCTACACCTTC. It translates to CASSLAADPYGYTF.

The chain employs TRBV11-3 and TRBJ2-7; the D is unclear. Trimming cost V 4 bases and J 1 base, with 8 bases left between them. The CDR3 is made up of 13 amino acids. Looked up from germline, CDR1 is SGHNT and CDR2 is YENEEA. This CDR3 is CASSSTPSYEQYF. The CDR3 coding sequence is TGTGCCAGCAGCTCGACACCTTCCTACGAGCAGTACTTC.

V gene TRBV4-1 combines with J gene TRBJ1-1, with D perhaps TRBD1 (6 bases). The CDR3 covers 14 residues. V was shortened by 6 bases and J by 3 bases, with 14 bases between the two germline ends. The germline V gene encodes CDR1 MGHRA and CDR2 YSYEKL. This CDR3 reads CASSPDPGDTEAFF. CDR3 DNA: TGCGCCAGCAGTCCCGATCCAGGGGACACTGAAGCTTTCTTT.

The chain recombines TRBV5-6 with TRBJ1-1; 10 bases are a match to TRBD1. The CDR3 extends over 13 amino acids. Germline-derived CDR1 and CDR2 are SGHDT and YYEEEE. The junction had 7 bases not matched to a gene; V was cut back by 3 bases and J by 11 bases. The CDR3 region is CASSSRQGAAAFF. CDR3 coding DNA: TGTGCCAGCAGCTCGAGACAGGGGGCAGCGGCTTTCTTT.

The rearrangement joins TRBV19 to TRBJ2-2; 7 bases line up with TRBD1. The V gene end was trimmed by 3 bases and the J gene end by 3 bases; junction bases not matched to a gene: 4. The CDR3 is 15 residues long. Germline V CDR1 and CDR2: LNHDA, SQIVND (reference sequence). The CDR3 protein is CASSISTGYTGELFF. DNA of the CDR3: TGTGCCAGTAGTATTTCGACAGGGTACACCGGGGAGCTGTTTTTT.

The V gene is TRBV30, the J gene TRBJ2-3, with D tentatively TRBD2 (7 bases). Looked up from germline, CDR1 is GTSNPN and CDR2 is SVGIG (reference sequence). This CDR3 region has 16 residues. The V end was cut by 4 bases, the J end by 4 bases, with 21 bases between. CDR3: CAWTVGGRGGSDTQYF. DNA of the CDR3: TGTGCCTGGACGGTGGGTGGTAGGGGGGGCTCAGATACGCAGTATTTT. Combining the CDR3 with reference TRBV30 and TRBJ2-3 gives the whole variable domain SQTIHQWPATLVQPVGSPLSLECTVEGTSNPNLYWYRQAAGRGLQLLFYSVGIGQISSEVPQNLSASRPQDRQFILSSKKLLLSDSGFYLCAWTVGGRGGSDTQYFGPGTRLTVL.

J is TRBJ2-1 and V is TRBV6-4; no clear D. Germline CDR1 reads MRHNA; CDR2 reads SNTAGT. The CDR3 is made up of 15 amino acids. V was cut by 3 bases and J by 0 bases, with 9 bases left in between. The CDR3 is CASSEHLSSYNEQFF. Here the CDR3 DNA reads TGTGCCAGCAGTGAGCACTTGAGCTCCTACAATGAGCAGTTCTTC.

This chain uses TRBV2 with TRBJ2-2, with 7 bases identical to TRBD2. V was clipped by 8 bases and J by 4 bases; unmatched bases: 13. CDR3 size: 16 residues. CDR1 SNHLY and CDR2 FYNNEI come from the germline V gene. This chain's CDR3 is CASGPMGGRGTGELFF. The CDR3 nucleotides read TGTGCCAGCGGCCCGATGGGCGGGAGAGGCACCGGGGAGCTGTTTTTT.

The rearrangement joins TRBV5-6 to TRBJ2-5, with 11 bases lining up with TRBD2. TRBJ2-7 matches the DNA end more closely, so the J call is doubtful. CDR1 is SGHDT, CDR2 YYEEEE, per germline. There are 14 residues in the CDR3. This CDR3 is CASSILAGAYEQYF. For the CDR3, the DNA is TGTGCCAGCAGCATACTAGCGGGAGCCTACGAGCAGTACTTC.

This chain connects TRBV6-4 to TRBJ1-2, with a weak D call TRBD1 (6 bases). The CDR3 is 13 amino acids. Germline CDR1 reads MRHNA; CDR2 reads SNTAGT. V dropped 8 bases and J dropped 2 bases, with 12 bases sitting between them. Here the CDR3 DNA reads TGTGCCAGCGCCCCTGGACAGAACTATGGCTACACCTTC. It codes for CASAPGQNYGYTF.

The V gene is TRBV28, the J gene TRBJ1-3; 8 bases are a match to TRBD1. Trimming cost V 7 bases and J 1 base; bases outside gene matches: 9. Germline loops: CDR1 MDHEN, CDR2 SYDVKM. There are 16 residues in the CDR3. The DNA for the CDR3 is TGTGCCAGCACTAGACAGGGGTTAGGGTCTGGAAACACCATATATTTT. Its protein product is CASTRQGLGSGNTIYF. The full variable domain, rest sourced from reference TRBV28 and TRBJ1-3, is DVKVTQSSRYLVKRTGEKVFLECVQDMDHENMFWYRQDPGLGLRLIYFSYDVKMKEKGDIPEGYSVSREKKERFSLILESASTNQTSMYLCASTRQGLGSGNTIYFGEGSWLTVV.

This chain connects TRBV5-6 to TRBJ2-4, with 9 bases lining up with TRBD2. Trimming took 5 bases from V and 3 from J; bases not matched to a gene: 6. The CDR3 sequence is 15 residues long. Germline V CDR1 and CDR2: SGHDT, YYEEEE. CDR3 sequence reads: CASRSSGVGKNIQYF. The CDR3 DNA follows: TGTGCCAGCAGGTCTAGCGGGGTTGGCAAAAACATTCAGTACTTC.

The V and J genes are TRBV19 and TRBJ1-1; no clear D gene. V lost 2 bases to trimming and J lost 1 base, with 8 bases between them. The CDR3 totals 14 residues. Looked up from germline, CDR1 is LNHDA and CDR2 is SQIVND (reference sequence). The CDR3 DNA is TGTGCCAGTAGTATATCCTCGGGGAACACTGAAGCTTTCTTT. This encodes CASSISSGNTEAFF.

The rearrangement joins TRBV27 to TRBJ2-2; 8 positions match TRBD2. Germline CDR1 is MNHEY and CDR2 is SMNVEV (reference sequence). The CDR3 contains 14 residues. After removal of 4 bases from V and 7 bases from J, the junction contained 5 bases not matched to a gene. The CDR3 loop reads CASSSASGFGELFF. CDR3 DNA sequence: TGTGCCAGCAGTTCTGCTAGCGGGTTCGGGGAGCTGTTTTTT.

V usage is TRBV27 and J usage is TRBJ1-2; possibly TRBD1 for D (5 bases). The CDR3 covers 15 residues. Germline-derived CDR1 and CDR2 are MNHEY and SMNVEV (reference sequence). Trimming stripped 7 bases from V and 2 bases from J, with 17 bases between. CDR3 in amino acids: CASTYGGGTNYGYTF. Written as DNA, the CDR3 is TGTGCCAGCACTTATGGGGGAGGGACGAACTATGGCTACACCTTC.

This chain joins TRBV5-8 and TRBJ2-1; D perhaps matches TRBD1 (6 bases). V was clipped by 0 bases and J by 4 bases, with 17 bases between them. Germline assignment: CDR1 SGHTS and CDR2 YDEGEE. This CDR3 is 17 amino acids long. CDR3 in DNA: TGTGCCAGCAGCTTGGCCCCCGGGACATCCTGGTACAATGAGCAGTTCTTC. Its protein product is CASSLAPGTSWYNEQFF.

The chain recombines TRBV5-4 with TRBJ2-3; TRBD2 agrees at 7 bases. Germline CDR1 SGHNT, CDR2 YYREEE (reference sequence). The trim removed 4 bases at V and 5 bases at J, leaving 4 bases unmatched. The CDR3 totals 13 residues. As DNA, the CDR3 is TGTGCCAGCAGCGTAGGACTAGGAGATACGCAGTATTTT. It specifies CASSVGLGDTQYF.

The chain links TRBV5-1 to TRBJ2-7; weak D call: TRBD2 (6 bases). The CDR3 extends over 14 amino acids. CDR1 is SGHRS and CDR2 is YFSETQ in the germline V gene. Trimming left V 5 bases short and J 2 bases short, with 14 bases between. CDR3 sequence: CASRPHSGAYEQYF. The CDR3 region has the DNA TGCGCCAGCAGACCCCACTCGGGAGCCTACGAGCAGTACTTC.

The chain uses TRBV5-4 and TRBJ2-7; D unclear. The length of the CDR3 is 15 residues. Trimming removed 2 bases from V and 1 base from J, with 13 bases in between. Looked up from germline, CDR1 is SGHNT and CDR2 is YYREEE (reference sequence). CDR3 loop: CASSFGVGISYEQYF. CDR3 in DNA: TGTGCCAGCAGCTTTGGTGTGGGCATTTCCTACGAGCAGTACTTC.

A single count supports this clone. This chain uses TRBV6-5 with TRBJ2-1; 8 bases agree with TRBD2. Germline-derived CDR1 and CDR2 are MNHEY and SVGAGI. J was trimmed by 6 bases and V by 8 bases; bases with no gene match: 6. The CDR3 contains 13 residues. The CDR3 loop is CASSGSGVNEQFF. The CDR3 DNA sequence: TGTGCCAGCTCTGGTAGCGGGGTCAATGAGCAGTTCTTC.

The V and J genes are TRBV5-8 and TRBJ2-6; perhaps TRBD2 as D (6 bases). This CDR3 has 16 residues. Germline V gives CDR1 SGHTS, CDR2 YDEGEE. The V end was cut by 4 bases, the J end by 2 bases, with 13 bases between. The CDR3 DNA sequence: TGTGCCAGCAGCCCGATGGAGGGAACTGGGGCCAACGTCCTGACTTTC. Translating gives CASSPMEGTGANVLTF. The full variable domain, completed using reference TRBV5-8 and TRBJ2-6, is EAGVTQSPTHLIKTRGQQATLRCSPISGHTSVYWYQQALGLGLQFLLWYDEGEERNRGNFPPRFSGRQFPNYSSELNVNALELEDSALYLCASSPMEGTGANVLTFGAGSRLTVL.

This sequence joins TRBV30 and TRBJ1-5, with a possible D match to TRBD1 (5 bases). From germline, CDR1 is GTSNPN and CDR2 SVGIG (reference sequence). The V end was cut by 1 base, the J end by 3 bases, with 13 bases between. The CDR3 covers 15 residues. In DNA form, the CDR3 reads TGTGCCTGGAGTGAAACCGGTGGACACAATCAGCCCCAGCATTTT. Amino acid sequence: CAWSETGGHNQPQHF.

The chain employs TRBV7-6 and TRBJ2-1; 7 bases fit TRBD1. The CDR3 sequence is 16 residues long. Germline trimming cut 5 bases from V and 6 bases from J; bases unmatched to any gene: 13. The germline CDR1 and CDR2 sequences are SGHVS and FNYEAQ. CDR3 in DNA: TGTGCCAGCAGCCAGGGGGTGGGCCTTCAGGGCAATGAGCAGTTCTTC. Protein: CASSQGVGLQGNEQFF.

The CDR3 protein is CASTDYTANYGYTF. In DNA form, the CDR3 reads TGTGCCAGCACCGACTATACAGCTAACTATGGCTACACCTTC. This chain uses TRBV4-2 with TRBJ1-2; D remains unclear. CDR1 LGHNA and CDR2 YNFKEQ come from the germline V gene. Trimming took off 7 bases at V and 0 bases at J, with 12 bases between the two ends. This CDR3 region has 14 residues.

The chain links TRBV19 to TRBJ2-7, with D possibly matching TRBD2 (7 bases). V was trimmed by 5 bases and J by 6 bases, leaving 20 bases between them. CDR3 length: 15 amino acids. Germline CDR1 is LNHDA and CDR2 is SQIVND (reference sequence). CDR3 in amino acids: CASSPARGRLSEQYF. The CDR3 DNA sequence: TGTGCCAGTAGTCCAGCGCGGGGGCGCTTGAGCGAGCAGTACTTC.

The chain joins TRBV4-1 to TRBJ2-1, with 7 nucleotides matching TRBD2. The V gene end was trimmed by 0 bases and the J gene end by 3 bases; junction bases not matched to a gene: 14. Per germline, CDR1 MGHRA and CDR2 YSYEKL. The CDR3 covers 19 residues. This CDR3 is CASSQDNPVGAGVYNEQFF. The CDR3 DNA sequence: TGCGCCAGCAGCCAAGATAATCCCGTCGGTGCGGGAGTCTACAATGAGCAGTTCTTC.

The chain carries TRBV27 and TRBJ2-7; perhaps TRBD2 as D (6 bases). Between the trimmed V and J ends, which lost 4 bases and 1 base, there was a span of 14 bases. CDR1 and CDR2 from the germline V gene are MNHEY and SMNVEV (reference sequence). The CDR3 is made up of 15 amino acids. In nucleotides, the CDR3 is TGTGCCAGCAGTTCCCAGGTTGGAGGGTCCTACGAGCAGTACTTC. It yields the protein CASSSQVGGSYEQYF.